This T cell receptor (beta chain) was recorded in a study of tumor-infiltrating lymphocytes in primary liver carcinoma (dated by TCRdb to about 2017). The study in broad terms: The five patients, three men and two women aged 30 to 69 years, had hepatocellular carcinoma (four) or combined HCC and intrahepatic cholangiocarcinoma (one). The five patients had tumors of stage T1-T3 N0M0, with maximum diameters ranging from about 4 to 11 cm. Samples yielded roughly 3.5 to 7.13 million productive TCRbeta reads; read depth did not differ significantly between tissue types. TCRbeta repertoire sequencing, expression microarrays and whole-exome sequencing were combined in the study across five regions of each liver tumor, with adjacent normal tissue and blood also included. TCRbeta repertoire sequencing covered 35 specimens from 5 patients: roughly 25 tumor regions, 5 adjacent noncancerous liver tissues and 5 peripheral blood samples. Agilent mRNA microarray profiling was performed on the 25 tumor region samples to relate TCRbeta repertoire diversity to the local molecular phenotype. High reproducibility was observed for the technical replicate repertoires, with mean shared-clone rates roughly 0.87 and correlation coefficients above 0.95. Here is what the overall study found, with its caveats: Repertoire overlap was found to be higher between tumor regions (mean roughly 36%) than between tumor-adjacent (around 17%) or tumor-blood (about 15%) pairs, consistent with antigen-driven expansion. Compared with blood, tumors had a significantly larger share of the repertoire taken up by the top 250 clones (p = 0.039). Since the samples were bulk and unsorted, there was no way to compare CD4+ and CD8+ T cell repertoires. The study included only a handful of patients, and the authors note findings should be validated in a larger study. Just about 7.5-25% of top clones turned up in all five regions of a tumor, which suggests spatial heterogeneity among tumor-infiltrating T cells. Only the TCR beta chain was sequenced, which likely underestimates true repertoire diversity because unpaired alpha chains were not captured.

A constant-region primer and ProtoScript II reverse transcriptase were used to reverse-transcribe TCRbeta-specific cDNA from approximately 450 ng total RNA. Three nested multiplex PCR rounds, following a slightly modified ARM-PCR procedure, were used to build the TCRbeta libraries. The first two PCR rounds used multiplex TRBV1-TRBV30 forward primers with a Cbeta reverse primer, each for about 11 cycles. Sample barcodes and Illumina adapters were added in a final 25-cycle PCR using Deep VentR polymerase. Before sequencing, amplicons of 200-500 bp were purified from gel using a QIAquick gel extraction kit. The TCRbeta amplicons were sequenced with 250-bp paired-end reads on an Illumina HiSeq 2500. From the authors' description of their analysis: Reads were quality-trimmed with Trimmomatic v0.33, and paired reads were merged with FLASH v1.2.11 to recover full CDR3 sequences. V, D and J germline segments were assigned to the rearranged TCRbeta sequences by MiGEC v1.2.1b. VDJtools v1.0.0 computed clonotype statistics and Shannon-Wiener diversity indices. To cut down on sampling bias, every analysis after diversity analysis relied on just the 250 most abundant clonotypes from each sample. TCRdb ran its own pipeline on the public reads, namely fastp trimming at Q25 and MiXCR clone calling, and kept in-frame beta chains. Identical CDR3 protein sequences are pooled into one entry, listed with their most common genes and DNA. TCRdb, not the original authors, processed these V and J calls. In this sample the table shows fewer than 110,000 distinct CDR3 sequences, approximately 70% of which occur a single time. The ten largest account for 9.5% to 15% of the sample.

The CDR3 spans 14 residues, from the cysteine through the phenylalanine. The entry retains the CDR3 DNA only, 42 bases that are in frame from base 1. For CDR1 and CDR2, the germline V gene (reference sequence) lists DFQATT and SNEGSKA. V gives up 1 base and J gives up 4 bases, and the segment between their germline ends measures 10 bases. Total RNA and DNA were co-extracted from 20-30 mg of bulk tissue with the AllPrep DNA/RNA mini kit, without cell sorting. Surgical resection was performed in China between 2015 and March 2016 on four or five patients with histopathologically diagnosed primary liver carcinoma. Chronic HBV infection was present in the patients, and the patients were treatment-naive at sampling. Five spatially separated regions were sampled per tumor: superior, inferior, left-lateral and right-lateral poles, plus the tumor centre. Histology showed that every tumor sample contained more than 80% viable tumor cells. Pieces of fresh tumor and adjacent tissue were cut in half, with one half kept in RNAlater at -80 degrees C and the other half sent for histology.

On this clonotype itself: The specificity of this receptor is unknown. Base quality data are lacking; no much larger clone is found one base away.

This receptor was obtained from a woman aged 55-69 years with primary liver carcinoma and hepatitis B virus infection. The sample taken for sequencing was liver tumor tissue from sampling region 2. This specimen's cell subset or site label, interpreted: tumor region T2, inferior pole. The rearranged chain carries TRBV20-1 and TRBJ1-4; matching of 5 bases hints at TRBD1 as the D gene. Here is the DNA: TGCAGTGCTAGAGGTGGGGGGATTAATGAAAAACTGTTTTTT. Its protein is CSARGGGINEKLFF.